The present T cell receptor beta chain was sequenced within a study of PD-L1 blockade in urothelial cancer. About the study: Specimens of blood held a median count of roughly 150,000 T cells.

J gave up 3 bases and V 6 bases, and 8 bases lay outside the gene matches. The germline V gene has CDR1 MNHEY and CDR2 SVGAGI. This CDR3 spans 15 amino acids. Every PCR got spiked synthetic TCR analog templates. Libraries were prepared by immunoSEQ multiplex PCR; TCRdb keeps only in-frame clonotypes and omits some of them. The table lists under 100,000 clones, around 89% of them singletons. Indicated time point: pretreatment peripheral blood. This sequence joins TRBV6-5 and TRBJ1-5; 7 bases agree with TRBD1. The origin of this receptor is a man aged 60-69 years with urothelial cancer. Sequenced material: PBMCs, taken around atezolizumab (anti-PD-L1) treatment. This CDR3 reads CASRKETGVNQPQHF. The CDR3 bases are TGTGCCAGCAGGAAGGAAACAGGGGTCAATCAGCCCCAGCATTTT.